This T cell receptor (beta chain) stems from a study of blood T cell repertoires in COVID-19. About the study: In each case, the material was cDNA or gDNA derived from T cells, B-cell-depleted T cells, or PBMCs.

Original analysis: Reference gene primer amplification gave estimated nucleated cell counts. The repertoire was sequenced with immunoSEQ multiplex PCR; TCRdb's copy has only in-frame clones and lacks some. V, J and clone size are taken as reported in that table, and D and trimming were inferred from the DNA itself. The table includes 150,000 to 200,000 clones, 70% to 85% detected once. The CDR3 has 17 amino acids. V was trimmed by 5 bases and J by 4 bases, leaving 21 bases between them. The germline V gene encodes CDR1 MDHEN and CDR2 SYDVKM. Participants came from 24 US areas, aged about 18 to 89 years. Each participant's cohort was designated according to participant-reported clinical history.

Sequenced sample: PBMCs or T cells enriched from blood (not recorded which). The TCR sequence derives from a woman aged 45-65 years who had recovered from COVID-19. This rearrangement joins TRBV28 to TRBJ1-3, with no clear D. The CDR3 loop reads CASSTPRGKRSGNTIYF. In DNA form, the CDR3 reads TGTGCCAGCAGTACCCCCCGGGGAAAACGTTCCGGAAACACCATATATTTT.